The 30 T cell receptor beta chains given below trace back to one sample, sequenced in a study of T cells after somatic rescue of genetic block. Only in-frame clones appear in the TCRdb table, and some are missing; sequencing was by immunoSEQ multiplex PCR. The top ten hold about 1.5% of the sample, which has 110,000 or so clones, over 80% seen once. Sequencing was carried out using peripheral blood mononuclear cells (PBMCs). These receptors were taken from a woman under 30.

The rearrangement uses TRBV10-3 and TRBJ1-2; a possible D gene is TRBD1 (5 bases). Germline V lookup: CDR1 ENHRY, CDR2 SYGVKD. Trimming shortened V by 0 bases and J by 0 bases, and 11 bases separated the two germline ends. The CDR3 consists of 16 residues. As DNA, the CDR3 is TGTGCCATCAGTGAGTCTGGTGGGGGAACTAACTATGGCTACACCTTC. Protein sequence: CAISESGGGTNYGYTF.

The chain recombines TRBV30 with TRBJ1-2; D perhaps matches TRBD1 (5 bases). V was trimmed by 4 bases and J by 2 bases, leaving 5 bases between them. This CDR3 is built from 11 residues. The germline V gene has CDR1 GTSNPN and CDR2 SVGIG (reference sequence). The CDR3, as DNA: TGTGCCTGGACAGGGAACTATGGCTACACCTTC. It codes for CAWTGNYGYTF. Combining the CDR3 with reference TRBV30 and TRBJ1-2 gives the whole variable domain SQTIHQWPATLVQPVGSPLSLECTVEGTSNPNLYWYRQAAGRGLQLLFYSVGIGQISSEVPQNLSASRPQDRQFILSSKKLLLSDSGFYLCAWTGNYGYTFGSGTRLTVV.

The genes are TRBV19 and TRBJ1-5, with unresolved D. Trimming shortened V by 5 bases and J by 2 bases, and 7 bases separated the two germline ends. CDR1 is LNHDA and CDR2 is SQIVND in the germline V gene (reference sequence). This CDR3 has 13 amino acids. The CDR3 DNA reads as TGTGCCAGTAGTCCATGGGGCAATCAGCCCCAGCATTTT. Translation gives CASSPWGNQPQHF.

The rearrangement joins TRBV5-1 to TRBJ1-1; TRBD1 is a possible D gene (5 bases). This CDR3 comprises 14 residues. V was cut by 4 bases and J by 4 bases, with 14 bases left in between. The germline gives CDR1 SGHRS, CDR2 YFSETQ. The CDR3 DNA sequence: TGCGCCAGCAGCGGCCCGGGGCTGCTCACTGAAGCTTTCTTT. It translates to CASSGPGLLTEAFF.

V gene TRBV27 combines with J gene TRBJ1-1; 9 nucleotides match TRBD1. V was pared by 3 bases and J by 4 bases, with 3 bases of the junction left unmatched. This CDR3 has 14 amino acids. Germline assignment: CDR1 MNHEY and CDR2 SMNVEV (reference sequence). The CDR3 DNA reads TGTGCCAGCAGTTTGGACAGGGGAGTCACTGAAGCTTTCTTT. Translation: CASSLDRGVTEAFF.

This chain joins TRBV11-2 and TRBJ1-2, with D unclear. Between the trimmed V and J ends, which lost 5 bases and 4 bases, there was a span of 11 bases. Germline loops: CDR1 SGHAT, CDR2 FQNNGV. The CDR3 spans 13 residues. DNA for the CDR3: TGTGCCAGCAGCCCGCGACGGGGCTATGGCTACACCTTC. This codes for CASSPRRGYGYTF.

In its sample, this clone was seen once. The V call is TRBV6-4, the J call TRBJ1-1; tentatively, D is TRBD1 (5 bases). This CDR3 spans 14 amino acids. V was pared by 2 bases and J by 4 bases, with 11 bases between. CDR1 MRHNA and CDR2 SNTAGT come from the germline V gene. CDR3 amino acids: CASSDGGSVTEAFF. For the CDR3, the DNA is TGTGCCAGCAGTGACGGGGGGTCGGTCACTGAAGCTTTCTTT.

V usage is TRBV7-2 and J usage is TRBJ2-5; 10 nucleotides line up with TRBD1. The CDR3 spans 13 residues. The germline V gene has CDR1 SGHTA and CDR2 FQGNSA. Losses at the gene ends were 1 base for V and 8 bases for J; bases not matched to a gene: 1. CDR3 DNA: TGTGCCAGCAGCTTAGGGGACAGGGGAACCCAGTACTTC. It codes for CASSLGDRGTQYF.

Note on this clone: At one of its ends the junction is not consistent with the germline gene, which may arise from a read error. This chain uses TRBV19 with TRBJ2-1; D is unclear. The CDR3 has 15 amino acids. Germline assignment: CDR1 LNHDA and CDR2 SQIVND (reference sequence). In DNA form, the CDR3 reads TGTGCCAGTAGTAGGTTTGGAGACAACTACAATGGGCAGTTCTTC. Translating gives CASSRFGDNYNGQFF.

The chain couples TRBV7-2 to TRBJ2-2; D is possibly TRBD1 (5 bases). Germline V gene data show CDR1 as SGHTA and CDR2 as FQGNSA. The CDR3 has 16 residues. V lost 0 bases, J lost 0 bases, and 8 bases lay in between. CDR3 loop: CASSLAPGTNTGELFF. The CDR3 DNA is TGTGCCAGCAGCTTAGCGCCAGGGACGAACACCGGGGAGCTGTTTTTT.

This rearrangement joins TRBV10-3 to TRBJ2-1; TRBD1 is a possible D gene (6 bases). Germline V CDR1 and CDR2: ENHRY, SYGVKD. V lost 0 bases and J 0 bases, leaving 21 bases between the germline ends. This CDR3 comprises 20 residues. The CDR3 reads CAISESMGRWGLDSYNEQFF. CDR3 bases: TGTGCCATCAGTGAGTCGATGGGGAGATGGGGGCTGGACTCCTACAATGAGCAGTTCTTC.

This clone is a singleton in its sample. V is TRBV18 and J is TRBJ1-1; D is uncertain. The CDR3 loop spans 14 amino acids. CDR1 and CDR2 (germline): KGHSH, LQKENI. Trimming shortened V by 1 base and J by 1 base, and 7 bases separated the two germline ends. The CDR3, as DNA: TGTGCCAGCTCACCACTTACAGCGAACACTGAAGCTTTCTTT. Encoded protein: CASSPLTANTEAFF.

The chain links TRBV5-5 to TRBJ1-1; tentatively, D is TRBD1 (6 bases). The CDR3 spans 14 residues. Trimming took off 3 bases at V and 1 base at J, with 10 bases between the two ends. Germline loops: CDR1 SGHKS, CDR2 YYEKEE (reference sequence). CDR3 protein: CASSSRGANTEAFF. The CDR3 DNA reads as TGTGCCAGCAGCTCAAGGGGGGCGAACACTGAAGCTTTCTTT.

V usage is TRBV30 and J usage is TRBJ2-5; 9 positions match TRBD1. The length of the CDR3 is 17 residues. CDR1 is GTSNPN, CDR2 SVGIG, per germline (reference sequence). V lost 2 bases to trimming and J lost 5 bases; unmatched junction nucleotides: 15. The CDR3 bases are TGTGCCTGGAGTAATTTCGGGGGTGGACAGGGGCTGGAGACCCAGTACTTC. Residues: CAWSNFGGGQGLETQYF.

The genes are TRBV7-3 and TRBJ2-2; D is perhaps TRBD1 (5 bases). This CDR3 comprises 14 residues. The germline V gene encodes CDR1 SGHTA and CDR2 FQGTGA. Deletions cut 1 base from V and 4 bases from J, with 7 bases between. CDR3 DNA sequence: TGTGCCAGCAGCTTAATGGGGCTCACCGGGGAGCTGTTTTTT. As protein: CASSLMGLTGELFF.

CDR3 in DNA: TGTGCCAGCAGTCCGCCACTGGACAGGAACACTGAAGCTTTCTTT. This gives the protein CASSPPLDRNTEAFF. This chain links TRBV28 with TRBJ1-1, with D possibly TRBD1 on 6 matching bases. The germline V gene encodes CDR1 MDHEN and CDR2 SYDVKM. The CDR3 length is 15 residues. V lost 5 bases to trimming and J lost 1 base, with 14 bases between them.

A few counts support this clone. The rearrangement links TRBV27 to TRBJ1-2, with D maybe TRBD1 (5 bases). Trimming removed 5 bases from V and 6 bases from J, with 19 bases in between. The germline CDR1 and CDR2 sequences are MNHEY and SMNVEV (reference sequence). CDR3 size: 15 residues. The CDR3: CASSHHVERGNGYTF. CDR3 DNA: TGTGCCAGCAGTCACCACGTAGAGCGGGGGAATGGCTACACCTTC.

About this clone: This same CDR3 is encoded by further DNA sequences in the sample. The chain is built from TRBV30 and TRBJ2-7; 8 nucleotides align to TRBD1. V lost 2 bases to trimming and J lost 3 bases; unmatched junction nucleotides: 6. The V gene's germline CDR1 is GTSNPN and CDR2 SVGIG (reference sequence). The CDR3 is 14 amino acids. CDR3 coding DNA: TGTGCCTGGAGTCGCGGGACAGGTTACTACGAGCAGTACTTC. Its protein product is CAWSRGTGYYEQYF. Full variable domain (outside the CDR3, taken from reference TRBV30 and TRBJ2-7): SQTIHQWPATLVQPVGSPLSLECTVEGTSNPNLYWYRQAAGRGLQLLFYSVGIGQISSEVPQNLSASRPQDRQFILSSKKLLLSDSGFYLCAWSRGTGYYEQYFGPGTRLTVT.

J is TRBJ1-2 and V is TRBV6-1; D not certain. Germline V lookup: CDR1 MNHNS, CDR2 SASEGT. Trimming removed 2 bases from V and 7 bases from J, with 8 bases in between. The CDR3 consists of 12 residues. CDR3: CASSERIGGYTF. The CDR3 nucleotides read TGTGCCAGCAGTGAAAGAATCGGTGGCTACACCTTC.

DNA of the CDR3: TGTGCCATCAGTGAGCGAGGGGGGTTAGGGGGCTATGGCTACACCTTC. It is translated as CAISERGGLGGYGYTF. This rearrangement joins TRBV10-3 to TRBJ1-2; maybe TRBD1 (6 bases). V was cut by 2 bases and J by 4 bases, with 17 bases left in between. This CDR3 is 16 amino acids long. Germline CDR1 is ENHRY and CDR2 is SYGVKD.

CDR3 sequence: CASSERVGYEQYF. DNA of the CDR3: TGTGCCAGCAGTGAAAGGGTGGGGTACGAGCAGTACTTC. This chain links TRBV6-1 with TRBJ2-7; D uncertain. The CDR3 totals 13 residues. In germline, CDR1 is MNHNS, CDR2 SASEGT. The V gene lost 2 bases and the J gene lost 4 bases, with 9 bases spanning the gap.

V and J are TRBV4-2 and TRBJ2-7; D remains ambiguous. This CDR3 has 13 residues. V was trimmed by 1 base and J by 0 bases, leaving 4 bases between them. Germline V gene lookup returns CDR1 LGHNA and CDR2 YNFKEQ. CDR3 amino acids: CASSQGRSYEQYF. In nucleotides, the CDR3 is TGTGCCAGCAGCCAAGGTCGCTCCTACGAGCAGTACTTC.

This chain links TRBV25-1 with TRBJ2-7; D possibly corresponds to TRBD1 (6 bases). The CDR3 consists of 15 residues. Germline V gives CDR1 MGHDK, CDR2 SYGVNS. The V and J ends lost 5 bases and 2 bases respectively, with 16 bases between them. The CDR3 nucleotides read TGTGCCAGCAGTCCTCGGACAGACCCGACCTACGAGCAGTACTTC. Protein product: CASSPRTDPTYEQYF.

The V gene is TRBV29-1, the J gene TRBJ2-2; 10 bases map to TRBD1. J was trimmed by 1 base and V by 6 bases; bases with no gene match: 5. From germline, CDR1 is SQVTM and CDR2 ANQGSEA. The length of the CDR3 is 15 residues. The CDR3 nucleotides are TGCAGCGTCGGGACAGGGGCGGGGAACACCGGGGAGCTGTTTTTT. This sequence encodes CSVGTGAGNTGELFF.

This clone was found once. The chain uses TRBV5-6 and TRBJ2-5; D may be TRBD1 (6 bases). CDR3 length: 15 residues. Germline V gives CDR1 SGHDT, CDR2 YYEEEE. Trimming left V 4 bases short and J 2 bases short, with 15 bases between. The CDR3 DNA follows: TGTGCCAGCAGCAAACTACAGGGTTTTCAAGAGACCCAGTACTTC. Translation gives CASSKLQGFQETQYF. Drawing the rest from reference TRBV5-6 and TRBJ2-5, the complete variable domain is DAGVTQSPTHLIKTRGQQVTLRCSPKSGHDTVSWYQQALGQGPQFIFQYYEEEERQRGNFPDRFSGHQFPNYSSELNVNALLLGDSALYLCASSKLQGFQETQYFGPGTRLLVL.

The V call is TRBV21-1, the J call TRBJ1-3; TRBD1, the D gene given by the table, was not confirmed from the DNA. TRBV21-1 is a known pseudogene. This CDR3 is 16 amino acids long. The CDR3 nucleotides read TGTGCCAGCCAATCTAAAGCGGACAGTTGTGGAAACACCATATATTTT. Protein product: CASQSKADSCGNTIYF.

The chain carries TRBV5-5 and TRBJ1-2, with D uncertain. The ends were cut back, 0 bases at V and 4 bases at J, with 7 bases in the middle. Germline CDR1 reads SGHKS; CDR2 reads YYEKEE (reference sequence). CDR3 size: 13 residues. The CDR3 reads CASSLDMAYGYTF. The CDR3 DNA sequence: TGTGCCAGCAGCTTGGATATGGCCTATGGCTACACCTTC.

Note on this clone: This sample includes further DNA sequences coding for the same CDR3. The chain joins TRBV7-2 to TRBJ2-5; TRBD2 agrees at 7 bases. The CDR3 extends over 13 amino acids. V dropped 5 bases and J dropped 4; count of bases not matched to a gene: 4. Germline values: CDR1 SGHTA, CDR2 FQGNSA. For the CDR3, the DNA is TGTGCCAGCAGCCTGGGGGGGAGAGAGACCCAGTACTTC. Translated, it gives CASSLGGRETQYF.

The chain has TRBV7-2 and TRBJ2-2; 8 bases are a match to TRBD1. The germline CDR1 and CDR2 sequences are SGHTA and FQGNSA. V shed 3 bases and J 4 bases; nucleotides not matched to a gene: 7. The CDR3 length is 16 residues. CDR3 in amino acids: CASSLIQGAGTGELFF. CDR3 nucleotide sequence: TGTGCCAGCAGCTTGATTCAGGGGGCCGGCACCGGGGAGCTGTTTTTT. Filled out from reference TRBV7-2 and TRBJ2-2, the complete variable domain reads GAGVSQSPSNKVTEKGKDVELRCDPISGHTALYWYRQSLGQGLEFLIYFQGNSAPDKSGLPSDRFSAERTGGSVSTLTIQRTQQEDSAVYLCASSLIQGAGTGELFFGEGSRLTVL.

The rearrangement links TRBV5-1 to TRBJ1-1; the D gene is possibly TRBD1 (5 bases). V was pared by 7 bases and J by 1 base, with 14 bases between. Germline values: CDR1 SGHRS, CDR2 YFSETQ. CDR3 length: 14 residues. This CDR3 reads CASGLWGPNTEAFF. In nucleotides, the CDR3 is TGCGCCAGCGGACTCTGGGGCCCGAACACTGAAGCTTTCTTT.